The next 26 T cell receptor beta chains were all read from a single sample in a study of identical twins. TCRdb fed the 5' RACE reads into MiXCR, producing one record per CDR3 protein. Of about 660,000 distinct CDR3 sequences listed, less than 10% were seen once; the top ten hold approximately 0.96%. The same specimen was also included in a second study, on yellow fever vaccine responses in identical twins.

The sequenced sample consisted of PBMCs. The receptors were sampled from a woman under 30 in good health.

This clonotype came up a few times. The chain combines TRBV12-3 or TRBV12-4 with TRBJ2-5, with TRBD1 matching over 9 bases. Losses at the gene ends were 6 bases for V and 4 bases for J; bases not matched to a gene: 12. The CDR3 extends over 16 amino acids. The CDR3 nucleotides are TGTGCCAGCAGCGACGGCGAACCGGGACAGGGAGAGACCCAGTACTTC. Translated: CASSDGEPGQGETQYF.

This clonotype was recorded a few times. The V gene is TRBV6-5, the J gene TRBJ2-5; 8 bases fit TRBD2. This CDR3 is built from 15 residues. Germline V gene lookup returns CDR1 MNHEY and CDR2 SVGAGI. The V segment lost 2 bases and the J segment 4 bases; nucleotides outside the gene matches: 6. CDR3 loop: CASSYGRGDTETQYF. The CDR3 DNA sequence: TGTGCCAGCAGTTACGGGCGGGGGGATACAGAGACCCAGTACTTC.

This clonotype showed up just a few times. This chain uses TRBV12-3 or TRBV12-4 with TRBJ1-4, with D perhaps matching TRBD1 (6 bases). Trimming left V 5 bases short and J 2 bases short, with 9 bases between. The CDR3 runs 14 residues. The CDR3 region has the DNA TGTGCCAGCAGTAAGGGGGGGACTAATGAAAAACTGTTTTTT. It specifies CASSKGGTNEKLFF.

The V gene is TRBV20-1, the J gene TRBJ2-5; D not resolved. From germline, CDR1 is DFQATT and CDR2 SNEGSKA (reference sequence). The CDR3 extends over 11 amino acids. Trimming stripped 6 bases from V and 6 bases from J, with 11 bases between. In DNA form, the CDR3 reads TGCAGTGCACCTTCCAGTAAGACCCAGTACTTC. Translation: CSAPSSKTQYF.

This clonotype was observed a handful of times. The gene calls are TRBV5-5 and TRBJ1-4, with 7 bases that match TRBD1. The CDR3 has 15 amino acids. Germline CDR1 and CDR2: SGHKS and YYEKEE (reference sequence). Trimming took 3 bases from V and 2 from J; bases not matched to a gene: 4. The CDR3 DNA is TGTGCCAGCAGCTATACAGGGGACACTAATGAAAAACTGTTTTTT. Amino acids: CASSYTGDTNEKLFF.

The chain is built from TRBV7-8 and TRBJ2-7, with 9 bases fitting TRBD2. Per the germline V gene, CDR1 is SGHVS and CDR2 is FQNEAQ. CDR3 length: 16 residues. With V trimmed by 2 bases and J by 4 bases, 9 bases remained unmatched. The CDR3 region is CASSLRPNLAGYEQYF. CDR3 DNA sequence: TGTGCCAGCAGCTTACGGCCCAACCTAGCGGGATACGAGCAGTACTTC. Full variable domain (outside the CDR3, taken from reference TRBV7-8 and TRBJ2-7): GAGVSQSPRYKVAKRGQDVALRCDPISGHVSLFWYQQALGQGPEFLTYFQNEAQLDKSGLPSDRFFAERPEGSVSTLKIQRTQQEDSAVYLCASSLRPNLAGYEQYFGPGTRLTVT.

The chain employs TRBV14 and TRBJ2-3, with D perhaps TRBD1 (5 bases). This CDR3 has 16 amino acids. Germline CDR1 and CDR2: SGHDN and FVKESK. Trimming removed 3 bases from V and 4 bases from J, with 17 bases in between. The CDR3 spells CASSQVSGFPADTQYF. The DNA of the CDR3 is TGTGCCAGCAGCCAGGTCTCAGGGTTCCCGGCAGATACGCAGTATTTT. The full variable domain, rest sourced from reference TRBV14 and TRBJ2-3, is EAGVTQFPSHSVIEKGQTVTLRCDPISGHDNLYWYRRVMGKEIKFLLHFVKESKQDESGMPNNRFLAERTGGTYSTLKVQPAELEDSGVYFCASSQVSGFPADTQYFGPGTRLTVL.

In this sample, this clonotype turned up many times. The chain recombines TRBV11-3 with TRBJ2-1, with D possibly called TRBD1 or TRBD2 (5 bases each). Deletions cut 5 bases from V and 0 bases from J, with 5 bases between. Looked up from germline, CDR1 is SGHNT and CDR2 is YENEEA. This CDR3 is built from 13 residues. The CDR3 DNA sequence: TGTGCCAGCAGCGGGGGCTCCTACAATGAGCAGTTCTTC. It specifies CASSGGSYNEQFF.

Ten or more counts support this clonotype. Written as DNA, the CDR3 is TGTGCCATCAGTGAGGGACCCTCAGGGGAGACCCAGTACTTC. As protein: CAISEGPSGETQYF. This chain links TRBV10-3 with TRBJ2-5; D perhaps matches TRBD1 (5 bases). Trimming shortened V by 2 bases and J by 5 bases, and 12 bases separated the two germline ends. Germline CDR1 reads ENHRY; CDR2 reads SYGVKD. The CDR3 spans 14 residues.

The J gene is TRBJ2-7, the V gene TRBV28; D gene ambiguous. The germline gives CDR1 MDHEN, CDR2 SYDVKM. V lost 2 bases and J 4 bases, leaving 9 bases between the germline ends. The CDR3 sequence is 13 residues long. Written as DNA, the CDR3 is TGTGCCAGCAGTTTAATGACACCATACGAGCAGTACTTC. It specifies CASSLMTPYEQYF.

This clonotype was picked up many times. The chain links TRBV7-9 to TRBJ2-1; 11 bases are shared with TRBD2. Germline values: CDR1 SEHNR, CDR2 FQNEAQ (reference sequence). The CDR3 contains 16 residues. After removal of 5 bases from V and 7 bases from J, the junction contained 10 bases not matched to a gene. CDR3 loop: CASSGGTSGNGNEQFF. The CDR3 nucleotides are TGTGCCAGCAGCGGAGGGACTAGCGGAAACGGGAATGAGCAGTTCTTC.

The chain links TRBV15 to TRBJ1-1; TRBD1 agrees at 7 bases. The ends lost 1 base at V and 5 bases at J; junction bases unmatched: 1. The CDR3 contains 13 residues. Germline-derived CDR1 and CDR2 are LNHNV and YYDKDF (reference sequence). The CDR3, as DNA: TGTGCCACCAGCAGAGGGGACAGAACTGAAGCTTTCTTT. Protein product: CATSRGDRTEAFF.

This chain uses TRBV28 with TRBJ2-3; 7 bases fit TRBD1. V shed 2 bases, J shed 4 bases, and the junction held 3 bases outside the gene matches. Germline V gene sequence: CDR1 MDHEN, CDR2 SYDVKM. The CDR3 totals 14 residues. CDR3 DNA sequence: TGTGCCAGCAGTTTACCCGGGACAGCAGATACGCAGTATTTT. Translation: CASSLPGTADTQYF.

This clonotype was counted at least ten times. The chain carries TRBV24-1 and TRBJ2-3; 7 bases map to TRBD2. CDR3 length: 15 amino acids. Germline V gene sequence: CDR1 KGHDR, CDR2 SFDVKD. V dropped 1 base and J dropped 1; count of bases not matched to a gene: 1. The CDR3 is CATSDFAGGTDTQYF. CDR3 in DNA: TGTGCCACCAGTGATTTCGCGGGGGGCACAGATACGCAGTATTTT.

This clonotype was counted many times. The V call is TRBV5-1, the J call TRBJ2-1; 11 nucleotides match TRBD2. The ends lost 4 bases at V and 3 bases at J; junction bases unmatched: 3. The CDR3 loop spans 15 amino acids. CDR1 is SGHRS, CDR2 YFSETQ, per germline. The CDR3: CASSETSGSYNEQFF. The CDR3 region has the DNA TGCGCCAGCAGCGAAACTAGCGGGAGCTACAATGAGCAGTTCTTC.

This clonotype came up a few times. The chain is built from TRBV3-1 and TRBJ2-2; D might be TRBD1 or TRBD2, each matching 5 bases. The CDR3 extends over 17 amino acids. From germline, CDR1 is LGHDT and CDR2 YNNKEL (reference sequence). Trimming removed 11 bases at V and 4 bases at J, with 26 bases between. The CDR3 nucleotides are TGTGCCTCCAGCCAAGATCGAGGGGCGCGTTTCACCGGGGAGCTGTTTTTT. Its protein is CASSQDRGARFTGELFF. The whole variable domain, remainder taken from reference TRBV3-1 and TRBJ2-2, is DTAVSQTPKYLVTQMGNDKSIKCEQNLGHDTMYWYKQDSKKFLKIMFSYNNKELIINETVPNRFSPKSPDKAHLNLHINSLELGDSAVYFCASSQDRGARFTGELFFGEGSRLTVL.

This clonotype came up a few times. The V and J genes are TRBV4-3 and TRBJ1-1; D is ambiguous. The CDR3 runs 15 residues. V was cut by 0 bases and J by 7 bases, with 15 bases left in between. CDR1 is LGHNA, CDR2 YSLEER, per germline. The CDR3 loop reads CASSQDLRLEDEAFF. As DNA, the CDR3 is TGCGCCAGCAGCCAAGATCTTCGACTTGAGGATGAAGCTTTCTTT.

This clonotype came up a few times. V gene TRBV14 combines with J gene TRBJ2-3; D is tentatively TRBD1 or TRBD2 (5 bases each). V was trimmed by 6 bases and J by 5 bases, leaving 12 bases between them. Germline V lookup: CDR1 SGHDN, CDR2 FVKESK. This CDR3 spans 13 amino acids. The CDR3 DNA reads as TGTGCCAGCAGTTGGGGACGGGGAGATACGCAGTATTTT. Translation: CASSWGRGDTQYF.

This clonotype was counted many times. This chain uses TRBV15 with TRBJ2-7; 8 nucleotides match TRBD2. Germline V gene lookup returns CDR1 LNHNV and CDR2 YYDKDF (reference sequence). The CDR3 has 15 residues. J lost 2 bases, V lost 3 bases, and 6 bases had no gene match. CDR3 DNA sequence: TGTGCCACCAGCAGCCCTAGCGGGTTAGCCTACGAGCAGTACTTC. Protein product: CATSSPSGLAYEQYF.

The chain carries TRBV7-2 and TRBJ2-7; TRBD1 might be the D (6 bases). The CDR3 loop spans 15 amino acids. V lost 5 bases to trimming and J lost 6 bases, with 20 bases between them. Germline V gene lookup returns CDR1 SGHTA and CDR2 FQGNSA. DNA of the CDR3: TGTGCCAGCAGCGCCCCCACAGGGTTAGTGAGCGAGCAGTACTTC. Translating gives CASSAPTGLVSEQYF.

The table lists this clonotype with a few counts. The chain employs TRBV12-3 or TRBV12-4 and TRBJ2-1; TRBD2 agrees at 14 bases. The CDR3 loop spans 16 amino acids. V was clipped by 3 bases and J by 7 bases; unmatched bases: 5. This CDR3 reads CASSLGTSGSRNEQFF. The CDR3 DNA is TGTGCCAGCAGTTTGGGGACTAGCGGGAGTAGGAATGAGCAGTTCTTC.

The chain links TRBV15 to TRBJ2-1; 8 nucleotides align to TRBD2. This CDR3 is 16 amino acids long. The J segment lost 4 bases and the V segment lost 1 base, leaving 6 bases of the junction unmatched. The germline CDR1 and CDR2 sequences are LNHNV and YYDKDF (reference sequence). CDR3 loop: CATSRGAGGLYNEQFF. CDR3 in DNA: TGTGCCACCAGCAGAGGGGCGGGGGGCCTATACAATGAGCAGTTCTTC.

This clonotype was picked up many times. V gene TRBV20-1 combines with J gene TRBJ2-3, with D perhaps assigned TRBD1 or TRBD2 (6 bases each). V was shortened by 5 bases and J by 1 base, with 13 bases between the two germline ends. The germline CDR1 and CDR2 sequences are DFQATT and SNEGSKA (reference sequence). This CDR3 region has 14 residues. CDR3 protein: CSAGTGAGTDTQYF. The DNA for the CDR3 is TGCAGTGCTGGAACGGGGGCCGGCACAGATACGCAGTATTTT.

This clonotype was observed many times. For the CDR3, the DNA is TGTGCCAGCAGTTACTCGCCTGGGGCCAACGTCCTGACTTTC. Amino acids: CASSYSPGANVLTF. The V and J genes are TRBV6-2 or TRBV6-3 and TRBJ2-6; D not certain. With 0 bases removed from V and 2 bases from J, the gap between germline ends came to 2 bases. Germline V CDR1 and CDR2: MNHEY, SVGEGT. This CDR3 region has 14 residues.

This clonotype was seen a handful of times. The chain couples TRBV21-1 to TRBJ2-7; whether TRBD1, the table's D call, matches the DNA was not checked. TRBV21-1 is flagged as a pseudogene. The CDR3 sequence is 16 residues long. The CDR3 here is CASKGGEQGGDYEQYF. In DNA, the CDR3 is TGTGCCAGCAAAGGGGGAGAACAGGGTGGAGATTACGAGCAGTACTTC.

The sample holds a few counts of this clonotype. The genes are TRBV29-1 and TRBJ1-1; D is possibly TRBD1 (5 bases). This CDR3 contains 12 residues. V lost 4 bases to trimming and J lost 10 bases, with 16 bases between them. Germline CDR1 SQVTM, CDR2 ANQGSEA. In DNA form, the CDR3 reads TGCAGCGTTGCTGAAGCCAGGGCCTCAGCTTTCTTT. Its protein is CSVAEARASAFF.